This TCR beta chain was identified during a study of blood T cell repertoires in COVID-19. The table came from immunoSEQ multiplex PCR; TCRdb's copy has only in-frame clones and leaves some out. The sample contains roughly 250,000 clones, around 90% of which appear only once. This TCR was sampled from a woman in her 40s with acute COVID-19. The sequencing sample was made of PBMCs or T cells enriched from blood (not recorded which).

The CDR3 reads CASSLAIAGGHNEQFF. The CDR3 DNA is TGTGCCAGCAGCTTAGCTATAGCGGGGGGCCACAATGAGCAGTTCTTC. The chain links TRBV11-1 to TRBJ2-1, with TRBD2 identical over 10 bases. The CDR3 has 16 residues. After removal of 0 bases from V and 5 bases from J, the junction contained 4 bases not matched to a gene. Germline V lookup: CDR1 SGHAT, CDR2 FQDESV (reference sequence).